A single T cell receptor beta chain is shown here with its context. These data are taken from a study of control samples from healthy donors and cancer patients. Clones were sequenced by immunoSEQ multiplex PCR, and TCRdb holds only the in-frame ones, with some missing. The profile covers some 130,000 clones, with roughly 91% appearing a single time and about 1.5% taken by the ten largest. The source material was PBMCs. The TCR originated in a man aged 45-65 years with head and neck cancer.

The CDR3 DNA follows: TGTGCCAGCAGCGTTGGCCTGAGCTCCTACAATGAGCAGTTCTTC. Amino acid sequence: CASSVGLSSYNEQFF. V gene TRBV9 combines with J gene TRBJ2-1; D call uncertain. The CDR3 loop spans 15 amino acids. V shed 2 bases and J shed 0 bases, with 9 bases lying between them. Germline V gives CDR1 SGDLS, CDR2 YYNGEE.